This T cell receptor (beta chain) was identified in a study of blood T cell repertoires in COVID-19. On the study more broadly: COVID-19 samples, acute and convalescent, were from the United States, Italy and Spain. T cells, B-cell-depleted T cells, or PBMCs provided the cDNA or gDNA that served as material.

In the study's own analysis: Amplification with reference gene primers provided the estimates of nucleated cell counts. Sequencing was performed with immunoSEQ multiplex PCR; in TCRdb, only in-frame clones are kept and a portion is missing. V, J and clone size are taken as reported in that table, and D and trimming were inferred from the DNA itself. The data contain some 110,000 clones, 87% of them singletons. V was trimmed by 0 bases and J by 6 bases, leaving 20 bases between them. Germline V lookup: CDR1 SGHDN, CDR2 FVKESK. The CDR3 is made up of 17 amino acids. Specimen: peripheral blood. This TCR was recovered from a human donor in a cohort sampled during active COVID-19. V gene TRBV14 combines with J gene TRBJ1-2, with D possibly being TRBD1 (5 bases). CDR3 DNA: TGTGCCAGCAGCCAAGATCGCAGGGCGCCGCGGGGTAATGGCTACACCTTC. It yields the protein CASSQDRRAPRGNGYTF.